This passage covers 15 T cell receptor beta chains from one sample sequenced in a study of blood T cell repertoires in COVID-19. The protocol was immunoSEQ multiplex PCR, while the TCRdb copy is restricted to in-frame clones and leaves out a portion. The top ten hold roughly 4.2% of the sample, which has about 180,000 clones, approximately 88% seen once. Material: peripheral blood. All receptors come from a woman under 40 with acute or convalescent COVID-19.

The chain has TRBV11-2 and TRBJ2-3; D not resolved. This CDR3 is built from 12 residues. The germline V gene encodes CDR1 SGHAT and CDR2 FQNNGV. V was pared by 2 bases and J by 4 bases, with 4 bases between. CDR3 residues: CASSLIADTQYF. For the CDR3, the DNA is TGTGCCAGCAGCTTAATCGCAGATACGCAGTATTTT.

Only a few counts were recorded for this clone. V is TRBV5-6 and J is TRBJ2-7, with 11 bases fitting TRBD2. The CDR3 extends over 14 amino acids. CDR1 and CDR2 from the germline V gene are SGHDT and YYEEEE. V gave up 3 bases and J gave up 1 base; unmatched junction bases: 0. The CDR3 sequence is CASSSSGRSYEQYF. The CDR3 nucleotides read TGTGCCAGCAGCTCTAGCGGGAGGTCCTACGAGCAGTACTTC.

This clone was counted between two and nine times. The chain links TRBV2 to TRBJ1-5; D unresolved. Trimming left V 7 bases short and J 2 bases short, with 12 bases between. Germline V gene data show CDR1 as SNHLY and CDR2 as FYNNEI. The CDR3 is made up of 14 amino acids. Here the CDR3 reads CASTKERGNQPQHF. CDR3 nucleotides: TGTGCCAGCACCAAGGAGAGGGGCAATCAGCCCCAGCATTTT.

The genes are TRBV27 and TRBJ2-1; D uncertain. Germline V CDR1 and CDR2: MNHEY, SMNVEV (reference sequence). This CDR3 spans 14 amino acids. Deletions cut 3 bases from V and 5 bases from J, with 11 bases between. In nucleotides, the CDR3 is TGTGCCAGCAGTTTCAAACGGTTCGACAATGAGCAGTTCTTC. This gives the protein CASSFKRFDNEQFF.

The chain is built from TRBV19 and TRBJ2-1; 7 nucleotides align to TRBD1. The CDR3 runs to 15 residues. Germline values: CDR1 LNHDA, CDR2 SQIVND (reference sequence). V trimming: 1 base; J trimming: 7 bases; junction bases outside the gene matches: 7. This chain's CDR3 is CASSIGRGRLNEQFF. CDR3 in DNA: TGTGCCAGTAGTATAGGAAGGGGGCGCTTAAATGAGCAGTTCTTC. The full variable domain, its missing parts supplied by reference TRBV19 and TRBJ2-1, is DGGITQSPKYLFRKEGQNVTLSCEQNLNHDAMYWYRQDPGQGLRLIYYSQIVNDFQKGDIAEGYSVSREKKESFPLTVTSAQKNPTAFYLCASSIGRGRLNEQFFGPGTRLTVL.

The chain joins TRBV19 to TRBJ1-5, with 8 bases that match TRBD1. V shed 11 bases, J shed 5 bases, and the junction held 14 bases outside the gene matches. CDR1 and CDR2 from the germline V gene are LNHDA and SQIVND (reference sequence). The CDR3 runs to 15 residues. In DNA, the CDR3 is TGTGCCGGGTGCGACAGGGGCGATTCCTATCAGCCCCAGCATTTT. Translated: CAGCDRGDSYQPQHF.

This chain joins TRBV3-1 (or the pseudogene TRBV3-2) and TRBJ2-7; the match to TRBD1 covers 10 bases. Germline V lookup: CDR1 LGHDT, CDR2 YNNKEL (reference sequence). This CDR3 spans 16 amino acids. V was pared by 1 base and J by 1 base, with 4 bases of the junction left unmatched. DNA for the CDR3: TGTGCCAGCAGCCAAGTCCCGGGACAGGGGTCCTACGAGCAGTACTTC. This gives the protein CASSQVPGQGSYEQYF.

The chain recombines TRBV30 with TRBJ2-1; TRBD2 matches 10 bases. The CDR3 covers 15 residues. CDR1 is GTSNPN and CDR2 is SVGIG in the germline V gene (reference sequence). Unmatched junction bases numbered 3, after V lost 0 bases and J lost 4 bases. The CDR3 coding sequence is TGTGCCTGGAGTGTATCTAGCGGGAGTTACAATGAGCAGTTCTTC. Its protein product is CAWSVSSGSYNEQFF.

The CDR3 DNA reads TGTGCCAGCAGTTTACTCGGAGTTCACAATGAGCAGTTCTTC. Protein: CASSLLGVHNEQFF. The chain is built from TRBV28 and TRBJ2-1; no definite D call. The CDR3 has 14 residues. The V end lost 2 bases, the J end lost 5 bases, and 10 bases lay between the germline ends. Germline assignment: CDR1 MDHEN and CDR2 SYDVKM.

V gene TRBV2 combines with J gene TRBJ1-4; D is perhaps TRBD1 (6 bases). The CDR3 contains 13 residues. Trimming took 9 bases from V and 4 from J, leaving 12 bases between them. CDR1 is SNHLY and CDR2 is FYNNEI in the germline V gene. DNA of the CDR3: TGTGCCAGTGTCGGGGGGCTTAATGAAAAACTGTTTTTT. It is translated as CASVGGLNEKLFF.

The rearrangement links TRBV12-3 or TRBV12-4 to TRBJ2-7; the D is unclear. CDR3 size: 13 residues. V shed 4 bases and J shed 6 bases, with 13 bases lying between them. The CDR3 DNA is TGTGCCAGCAGTTCCCAATTAGTTCTCGAGCAGTACTTC. It translates to CASSSQLVLEQYF.

V is TRBV10-1 and J is TRBJ2-7, with 9 bases matching TRBD2. This CDR3 has 13 residues. With 3 bases clipped from V and 9 bases from J, the junction kept 6 bases outside the gene matches. Germline V gene data show CDR1 as WNHNN and CDR2 as SYGVQD (reference sequence). DNA of the CDR3: TGCGCCAGCAGTGAAACGCGGGAGGGGGTGCAGTACTTC. Amino acid sequence: CASSETREGVQYF.

This clone came up a few times. V and J are TRBV28 and TRBJ1-2; D is possibly TRBD1 (6 bases). This CDR3 contains 14 residues. Germline lookup yields CDR1 MDHEN and CDR2 SYDVKM. The V gene lost 3 bases and the J gene lost 8 bases, with 16 bases spanning the gap. The CDR3 loop is CASSFGQPEGGYTF. The CDR3 DNA follows: TGTGCCAGCAGTTTCGGACAGCCCGAGGGGGGCTACACCTTC.

The CDR3 region is CSASGLVDNEQFF. For the CDR3, the DNA is TGCAGTGCTAGTGGACTGGTAGACAATGAGCAGTTCTTC. V usage is TRBV20-1 and J usage is TRBJ2-1; a weak D match, TRBD2 (5 bases). Trimming left V 3 bases short and J 5 bases short, with 11 bases between. CDR1 and CDR2 from the germline V gene are DFQATT and SNEGSKA (reference sequence). The CDR3 extends over 13 amino acids.

This clone was counted between two and nine times. The J gene is TRBJ1-6, the V gene TRBV5-6; D is perhaps TRBD1 (5 bases). This CDR3 spans 14 amino acids. Looked up from germline, CDR1 is SGHDT and CDR2 is YYEEEE. V was clipped by 0 bases and J by 8 bases, with 9 bases between them. Written as DNA, the CDR3 is TGTGCCAGCAGCTTGGACAGGCTCCATTCACCCCTCCACTTT. Amino acid sequence: CASSLDRLHSPLHF. Complete variable domain (other parts from reference TRBV5-6 and TRBJ1-6): DAGVTQSPTHLIKTRGQQVTLRCSPKSGHDTVSWYQQALGQGPQFIFQYYEEEERQRGNFPDRFSGHQFPNYSSELNVNALLLGDSALYLCASSLDRLHSPLHFGNGTRLTVT.